These 3 T cell receptor beta chains came from one sample sequenced in a study of blood T cell repertoires in COVID-19. Method: immunoSEQ multiplex PCR; TCRdb's copy keeps in-frame clones and lacks some. The sample lists more than 300,000 clones; 91% were seen once. The sequencing sample was made of PBMCs or T cells enriched from blood (not recorded which). These receptors all stem from a woman between 40 and 55 years old who had been exposed to COVID-19.

The chain uses TRBV7-5 and TRBJ1-4. TRBV7-5 is shown as a pseudogene. CDR3 length equals 12 residues. CDR3 bases: TGTGTCAGAAGCGTCTACTATGAAAAACTGTTTTTT. This codes for CVRSVYYEKLFF.

The chain links TRBV5-1 to TRBJ2-7, with 9 bases matching TRBD1. The ends lost 5 bases at V and 1 base at J; junction bases unmatched: 7. The CDR3 runs to 15 residues. Germline V gene data show CDR1 as SGHRS and CDR2 as YFSETQ. The chain's CDR3 is CASSYEGTGSYEQYF. CDR3 DNA sequence: TGCGCCAGCAGTTATGAAGGGACAGGGTCCTACGAGCAGTACTTC.

This clone has only a few counts. The rearrangement links TRBV5-4 to TRBJ2-2; 8 bases match TRBD1. There are 16 residues in the CDR3. CDR1 is SGHNT and CDR2 is YYREEE in the germline V gene (reference sequence). After removal of 4 bases from V and 2 bases from J, the junction contained 7 bases not matched to a gene. The CDR3 region has the DNA TGTGCCAGCAGCCCAGGGGGCGTAATAAACACCGGGGAGCTGTTTTTT. Residues: CASSPGGVINTGELFF. Full variable domain (rest looked up from reference TRBV5-4 and TRBJ2-2): ETGVTQSPTHLIKTRGQQVTLRCSSQSGHNTVSWYQQALGQGPQFIFQYYREEENGRGNFPPRFSGLQFPNYSSELNVNALELDDSALYLCASSPGGVINTGELFFGEGSRLTVL.